These 20 T cell receptor beta chains came from one sample sequenced in a study of cytomegalovirus exposure and HLA in healthy donors. Libraries were prepared by immunoSEQ multiplex PCR; TCRdb keeps only in-frame clonotypes and omits some of them. Here the sample spans 120,000 or so clones, approximately 95% being singletons. Sequences were obtained from PBMCs. All receptors come from a man younger than 35 in good health and CMV-seronegative.

The chain combines TRBV27 with TRBJ2-7; 8 positions agree with TRBD2. The germline V gene has CDR1 MNHEY and CDR2 SMNVEV (reference sequence). With 5 bases clipped from V and 2 bases from J, the junction kept 5 bases outside the gene matches. The CDR3 runs 14 residues. The CDR3 spells CASSQVGLAYEQYF. CDR3 sequence (DNA): TGTGCCAGCAGTCAGGTGGGACTAGCCTACGAGCAGTACTTC.

The chain joins TRBV30 to TRBJ1-4; 9 bases agree with TRBD1. CDR1 is GTSNPN and CDR2 is SVGIG in the germline V gene (reference sequence). V lost 0 bases to trimming and J lost 0 bases; unmatched junction nucleotides: 5. The CDR3 is made up of 17 amino acids. The CDR3 DNA reads as TGTGCCTGGAGTGTTCCGGGACAGGGAGCAACTAATGAAAAACTGTTTTTT. It yields the protein CAWSVPGQGATNEKLFF. The full variable domain, in which reference TRBV30 and TRBJ1-4 provide the parts outside the CDR3, is SQTIHQWPATLVQPVGSPLSLECTVEGTSNPNLYWYRQAAGRGLQLLFYSVGIGQISSEVPQNLSASRPQDRQFILSSKKLLLSDSGFYLCAWSVPGQGATNEKLFFGSGTQLSVL.

This CDR3 is CASSDLAGGETGELFF. Here the CDR3 DNA reads TGTGCCAGCAGTGACCTAGCGGGAGGGGAGACCGGGGAGCTGTTTTTT. The chain joins TRBV25-1 to TRBJ2-2, with 12 bases aligning to TRBD2. In germline, CDR1 is MGHDK, CDR2 SYGVNS. V lost 3 bases and J lost 5; bases outside the gene matches: 4. CDR3 length: 16 amino acids.

The chain uses TRBV2 and TRBJ2-7; tentative D call: TRBD1 (6 bases). This CDR3 region has 13 residues. Trimming cost V 7 bases and J 4 bases, with 14 bases left between them. Germline V CDR1 and CDR2: SNHLY, FYNNEI. The CDR3 loop reads CASMMDRWYEQYF. The CDR3, as DNA: TGTGCCAGCATGATGGACAGATGGTACGAGCAGTACTTC.

V is TRBV19 and J is TRBJ2-7; maybe TRBD1 (6 bases). CDR1 and CDR2 (germline): LNHDA, SQIVND (reference sequence). The CDR3 loop spans 16 amino acids. Trimming shortened V by 4 bases and J by 0 bases, and 16 bases separated the two germline ends. CDR3 coding DNA: TGTGCCAGTAGTAGCCCCGGGACACCGAGCTCCTACGAGCAGTACTTC. Translated: CASSSPGTPSSYEQYF.

V and J are TRBV10-3 and TRBJ2-5; no firm D call. Germline CDR1 and CDR2: ENHRY and SYGVKD. The CDR3 runs to 12 residues. V shed 5 bases and J shed 5 bases, with 9 bases lying between them. In DNA form, the CDR3 reads TGTGCCATCAGTCCCACTTGGGAGACCCAGTACTTC. Protein product: CAISPTWETQYF.

V is TRBV7-2 and J is TRBJ2-2; 12 nucleotides line up with TRBD2. The CDR3 runs to 17 residues. V lost 3 bases to trimming and J lost 4 bases; unmatched junction nucleotides: 6. CDR1 and CDR2 from the germline V gene are SGHTA and FQGNSA. CDR3 coding DNA: TGTGCCAGCAGCTTTACGACTAGCGGGAGCAGCACCGGGGAGCTGTTTTTT. Its translation: CASSFTTSGSSTGELFF.

This chain joins TRBV7-2 and TRBJ2-3; 7 bases match TRBD1. The CDR3 runs 13 residues. V dropped 1 base and J dropped 14; count of bases not matched to a gene: 9. Germline CDR1 reads SGHTA; CDR2 reads FQGNSA. CDR3 DNA sequence: TGTGCCAGCAGCTTAGGTCAGGGGGTTCAAGTGTATTTT. Amino acids: CASSLGQGVQVYF. Full variable domain (remainder filled in from reference TRBV7-2 and TRBJ2-3): GAGVSQSPSNKVTEKGKDVELRCDPISGHTALYWYRQSLGQGLEFLIYFQGNSAPDKSGLPSDRFSAERTGGSVSTLTIQRTQQEDSAVYLCASSLGQGVQVYFGPGTRLTVL.

The V call is TRBV7-2, the J call TRBJ2-3; D unclear. Germline CDR1 reads SGHTA; CDR2 reads FQGNSA. V lost 2 bases to trimming and J lost 2 bases, with 8 bases between them. This CDR3 contains 14 residues. The chain's CDR3 is CASSLLLYTDTQYF. CDR3 nucleotides: TGTGCCAGCAGCTTATTATTATACACAGATACGCAGTATTTT.

The chain carries TRBV30 and TRBJ2-7, with D perhaps TRBD1 (5 bases). Germline CDR1 is GTSNPN and CDR2 is SVGIG (reference sequence). V was clipped by 4 bases and J by 2 bases, with 12 bases between them. This CDR3 is 13 amino acids long. The CDR3 protein is CAWTPDRTYEQYF. The CDR3 DNA reads TGTGCCTGGACCCCCGACAGAACCTACGAGCAGTACTTC. The entire variable domain, with the rest obtained from reference TRBV30 and TRBJ2-7, is as follows: SQTIHQWPATLVQPVGSPLSLECTVEGTSNPNLYWYRQAAGRGLQLLFYSVGIGQISSEVPQNLSASRPQDRQFILSSKKLLLSDSGFYLCAWTPDRTYEQYFGPGTRLTVT.

This clone is a singleton in its sample. The genes are TRBV4-3 and TRBJ2-2, with D perhaps TRBD2 (5 bases). V lost 3 bases and J 5 bases, leaving 13 bases between the germline ends. CDR1 LGHNA and CDR2 YSLEER come from the germline V gene. This CDR3 contains 15 residues. CDR3 coding DNA: TGCGCCAGCAGCCAGTATCGGACGGGGACCGGGGAGCTGTTTTTT. Protein sequence: CASSQYRTGTGELFF.

This chain's CDR3 is CASSEPGYLQGGGETQYF. Here the CDR3 DNA reads TGTGCCAGCAGTGAACCGGGCTACCTCCAAGGGGGTGGAGAGACCCAGTACTTC. The rearrangement links TRBV25-1 to TRBJ2-5, with a possible D match to TRBD1 (6 bases). CDR3 length: 18 residues. Germline CDR1 is MGHDK and CDR2 is SYGVNS. With 2 bases removed from V and 4 bases from J, the gap between germline ends came to 23 bases.

The chain is built from TRBV6-1 and TRBJ2-4; D is possibly TRBD1 (6 bases). The CDR3 covers 15 residues. Trimming shortened V by 8 bases and J by 1 base, and 15 bases separated the two germline ends. Germline V CDR1 and CDR2: MNHNS, SASEGT. CDR3 region: CASLQGPEAKNIQYF. As DNA, the CDR3 is TGTGCCAGCCTCCAGGGGCCGGAGGCCAAAAACATTCAGTACTTC.

The V and J genes are TRBV27 and TRBJ2-2; D not resolved. CDR1 is MNHEY and CDR2 is SMNVEV in the germline V gene (reference sequence). This CDR3 contains 16 residues. Trimming stripped 0 bases from V and 4 bases from J, with 12 bases between. The CDR3 region is CASSLSYDTATGELFF. The CDR3 DNA sequence: TGTGCCAGCAGTTTATCGTACGACACAGCCACCGGGGAGCTGTTTTTT.

This clone has just a few counts. The chain combines TRBV4-3 with TRBJ2-7; no clear D. Germline loops: CDR1 LGHNA, CDR2 YSLEER. The CDR3 spans 14 residues. V shed 1 base and J shed 2 bases, with 9 bases lying between them. The CDR3 nucleotides read TGCGCCAGCAGCCAAGGCCGAGCAACCTACGAGCAGTACTTC. It is translated as CASSQGRATYEQYF.

The chain couples TRBV10-3 to TRBJ2-2; weak D call: TRBD1 (7 bases). The CDR3 length is 16 residues. The ends were cut back, 4 bases at V and 4 bases at J, with 16 bases in the middle. CDR1 is ENHRY, CDR2 SYGVKD, per germline. The CDR3 here is CAISGGQGGSTGELFF. The CDR3 DNA sequence: TGTGCCATCAGTGGGGGGCAGGGGGGAAGCACCGGGGAGCTGTTTTTT.

V and J are TRBV6-4 and TRBJ2-7, with 7 nucleotides matching TRBD2. Germline lookup yields CDR1 MRHNA and CDR2 SNTAGT. V was clipped by 0 bases and J by 4 bases; unmatched bases: 6. This CDR3 spans 15 amino acids. CDR3: CASSDSWGGVYEQYF. For the CDR3, the DNA is TGTGCCAGCAGTGACTCTTGGGGAGGGGTTTACGAGCAGTACTTC.

This CDR3 is CAWRWRLTPGQMNTEAFF. Written as DNA, the CDR3 is TGTGCCTGGAGGTGGAGACTGACCCCGGGACAGATGAACACTGAAGCTTTCTTT. The chain carries TRBV30 and TRBJ1-1; 7 bases match TRBD1. The CDR3 extends over 18 amino acids. The V segment lost 3 bases and the J segment 0 bases; nucleotides outside the gene matches: 16. Germline loops: CDR1 GTSNPN, CDR2 SVGIG (reference sequence).

V and J are TRBV15 and TRBJ2-7, with a tentative D call TRBD2 (5 bases). Per germline, CDR1 LNHNV and CDR2 YYDKDF (reference sequence). Trimming removed 0 bases from V and 3 bases from J, with 15 bases in between. This CDR3 has 16 amino acids. The CDR3 is CATSRERLLLNYEQYF. The DNA of the CDR3 is TGTGCCACCAGCAGAGAGAGACTACTCCTCAACTACGAGCAGTACTTC.

The CDR3 bases are TGTGCCAGCAGATTACGGAGGACAGGGTTAAGCACTGAAGCTTTCTTT. It codes for CASRLRRTGLSTEAFF. The chain couples TRBV28 to TRBJ1-1, with 8 bases lining up with TRBD1. This CDR3 has 16 residues. Unmatched junction bases numbered 13, after V lost 6 bases and J lost 4 bases. Germline V gives CDR1 MDHEN, CDR2 SYDVKM.